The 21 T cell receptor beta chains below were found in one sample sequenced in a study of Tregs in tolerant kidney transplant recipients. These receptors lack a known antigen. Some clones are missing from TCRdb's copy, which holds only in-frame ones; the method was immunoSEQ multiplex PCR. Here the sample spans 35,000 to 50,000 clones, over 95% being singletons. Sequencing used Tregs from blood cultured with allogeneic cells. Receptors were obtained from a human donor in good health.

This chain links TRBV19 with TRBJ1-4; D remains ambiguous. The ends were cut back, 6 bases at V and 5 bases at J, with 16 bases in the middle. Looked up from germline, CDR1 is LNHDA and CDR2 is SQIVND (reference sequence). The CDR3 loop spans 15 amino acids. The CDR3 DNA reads TGTGCCAGTAGCTTTTCCGGGCTACAAAATGAAAAACTGTTTTTT. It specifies CASSFSGLQNEKLFF.

The DNA of the CDR3 is TGCGCCAGCAGCTCCCCGACCCGAGCGGAAAAACTGTTTTTT. Translated, it gives CASSSPTRAEKLFF. The chain has TRBV5-1 and TRBJ1-4; no definite D call. CDR3 size: 14 residues. Germline CDR1 reads SGHRS; CDR2 reads YFSETQ. Trimming cost V 3 bases and J 8 bases, with 14 bases left between them.

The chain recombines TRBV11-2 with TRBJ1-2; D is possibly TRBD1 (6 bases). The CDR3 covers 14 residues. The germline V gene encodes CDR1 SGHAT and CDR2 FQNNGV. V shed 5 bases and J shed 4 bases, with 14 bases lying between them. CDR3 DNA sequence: TGTGCCAGCAGCCAGGACAGATTCTCCTATGGCTACACCTTC. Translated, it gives CASSQDRFSYGYTF.

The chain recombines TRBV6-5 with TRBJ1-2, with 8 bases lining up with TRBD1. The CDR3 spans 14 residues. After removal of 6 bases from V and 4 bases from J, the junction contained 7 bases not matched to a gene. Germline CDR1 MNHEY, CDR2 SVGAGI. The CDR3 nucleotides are TGTGCCAGCAGCCCAGGGGGCGCCCTCTATGGCTACACCTTC. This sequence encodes CASSPGGALYGYTF.

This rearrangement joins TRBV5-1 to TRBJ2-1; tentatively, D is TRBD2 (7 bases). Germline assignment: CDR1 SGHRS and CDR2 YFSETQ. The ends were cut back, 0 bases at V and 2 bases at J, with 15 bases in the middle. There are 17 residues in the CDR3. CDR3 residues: CASSLGRGAVTYNEQFF. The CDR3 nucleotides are TGCGCCAGCAGCTTGGGTCGGGGGGCCGTAACCTACAATGAGCAGTTCTTC.

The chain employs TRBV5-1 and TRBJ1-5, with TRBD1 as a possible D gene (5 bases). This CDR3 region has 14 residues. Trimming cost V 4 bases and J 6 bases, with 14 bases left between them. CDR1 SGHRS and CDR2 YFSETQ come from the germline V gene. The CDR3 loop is CASSLLSGGQPQHF. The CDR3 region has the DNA TGCGCCAGCAGCCTCCTCTCTGGGGGTCAGCCCCAGCATTTT. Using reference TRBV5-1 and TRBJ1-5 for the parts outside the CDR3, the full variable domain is KAGVTQTPRYLIKTRGQQVTLSCSPISGHRSVSWYQQTPGQGLQFLFEYFSETQRNKGNFPGRFSGRQFSNSRSEMNVSTLELGDSALYLCASSLLSGGQPQHFGDGTRLSIL.

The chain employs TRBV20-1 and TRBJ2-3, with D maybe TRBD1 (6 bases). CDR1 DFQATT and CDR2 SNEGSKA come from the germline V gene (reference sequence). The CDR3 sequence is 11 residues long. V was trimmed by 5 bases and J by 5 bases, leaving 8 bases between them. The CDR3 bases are TGCAGTGCTCAGGGGTTAGATACGCAGTATTTT. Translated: CSAQGLDTQYF.

The CDR3 sequence: CASSTVYGGLMNTEAFF. In DNA, the CDR3 is TGTGCCAGTAGTACGGTCTACGGGGGGTTAATGAACACTGAAGCTTTCTTT. V usage is TRBV19 and J usage is TRBJ1-1; a weak D match, TRBD1 (5 bases). Deletions cut 4 bases from V and 0 bases from J, with 18 bases between. The CDR3 totals 17 residues. CDR1 LNHDA and CDR2 SQIVND come from the germline V gene (reference sequence).

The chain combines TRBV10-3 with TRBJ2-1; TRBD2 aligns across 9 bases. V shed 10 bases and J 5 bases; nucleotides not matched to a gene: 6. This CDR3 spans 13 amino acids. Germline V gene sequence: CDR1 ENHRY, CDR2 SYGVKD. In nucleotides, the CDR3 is TGTGCCACCGGTCGCGGGAGGGACAATGAGCAGTTCTTC. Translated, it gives CATGRGRDNEQFF.

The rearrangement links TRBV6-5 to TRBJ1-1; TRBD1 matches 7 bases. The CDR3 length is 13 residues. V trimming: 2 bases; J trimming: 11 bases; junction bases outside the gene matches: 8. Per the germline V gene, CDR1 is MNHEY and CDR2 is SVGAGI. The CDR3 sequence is CASSYPGQVGAFF. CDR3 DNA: TGTGCCAGCAGTTACCCCGGACAGGTCGGGGCTTTCTTT.

CDR3 nucleotide sequence: TGCAGCGTTAGGACAGGGGGCGGTGAGTCACCCCTCCACTTT. Translating it yields CSVRTGGGESPLHF. J is TRBJ1-6 and V is TRBV29-1, with 11 bases that match TRBD1. Germline loops: CDR1 SQVTM, CDR2 ANQGSEA. The junction had 7 bases not matched to a gene; V was cut back by 5 bases and J by 10 bases. The CDR3 totals 14 residues.

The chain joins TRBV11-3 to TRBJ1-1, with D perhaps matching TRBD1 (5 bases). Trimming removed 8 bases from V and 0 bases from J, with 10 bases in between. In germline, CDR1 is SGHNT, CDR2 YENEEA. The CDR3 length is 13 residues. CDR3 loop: CASGQQVNTEAFF. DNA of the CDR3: TGTGCCAGCGGACAACAGGTGAACACTGAAGCTTTCTTT.

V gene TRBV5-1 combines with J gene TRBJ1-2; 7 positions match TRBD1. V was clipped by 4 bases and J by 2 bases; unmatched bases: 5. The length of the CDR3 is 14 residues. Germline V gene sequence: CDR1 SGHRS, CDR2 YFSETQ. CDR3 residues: CASSTRTGNYGYTF. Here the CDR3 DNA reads TGCGCCAGCAGCACTAGGACAGGAAACTATGGCTACACCTTC.

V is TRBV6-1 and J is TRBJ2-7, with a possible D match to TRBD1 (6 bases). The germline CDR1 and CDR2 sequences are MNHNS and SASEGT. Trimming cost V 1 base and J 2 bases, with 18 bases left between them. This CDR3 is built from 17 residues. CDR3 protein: CASSEGADTGITYEQYF. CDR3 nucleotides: TGTGCCAGCAGTGAAGGGGCCGACACAGGGATCACCTACGAGCAGTACTTC.

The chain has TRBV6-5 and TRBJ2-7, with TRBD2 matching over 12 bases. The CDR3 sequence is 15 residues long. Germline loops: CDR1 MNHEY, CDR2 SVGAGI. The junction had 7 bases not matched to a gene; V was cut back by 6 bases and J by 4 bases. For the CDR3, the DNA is TGTGCCAGCAGCACCCCTGGACTAGCGGGATACGAGCAGTACTTC. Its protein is CASSTPGLAGYEQYF.

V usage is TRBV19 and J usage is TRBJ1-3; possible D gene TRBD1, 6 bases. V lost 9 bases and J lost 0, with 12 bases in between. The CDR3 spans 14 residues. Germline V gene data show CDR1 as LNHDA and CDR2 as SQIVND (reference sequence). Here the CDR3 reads CASRGPNSGNTIYF. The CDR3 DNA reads TGTGCCAGCAGGGGTCCTAACTCTGGAAACACCATATATTTT.

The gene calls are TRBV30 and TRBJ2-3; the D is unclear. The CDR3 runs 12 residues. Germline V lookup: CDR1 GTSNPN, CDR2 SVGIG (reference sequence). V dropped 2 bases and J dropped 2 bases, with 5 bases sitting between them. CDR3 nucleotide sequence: TGTGCCTGGAGTCCCTACACAGATACGCAGTATTTT. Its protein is CAWSPYTDTQYF.

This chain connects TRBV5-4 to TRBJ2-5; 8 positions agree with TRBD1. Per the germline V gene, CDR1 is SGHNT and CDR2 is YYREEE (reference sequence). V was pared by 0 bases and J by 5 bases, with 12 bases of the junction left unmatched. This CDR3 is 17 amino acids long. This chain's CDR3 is CASSLALTGTGLETQYF. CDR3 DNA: TGTGCCAGCAGCTTGGCTTTAACAGGGACAGGTTTGGAGACCCAGTACTTC.

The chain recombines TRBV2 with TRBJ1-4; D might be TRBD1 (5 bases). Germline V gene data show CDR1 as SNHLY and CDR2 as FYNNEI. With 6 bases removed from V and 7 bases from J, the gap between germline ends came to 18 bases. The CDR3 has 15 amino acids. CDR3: CASSPDIPRGEKLFF. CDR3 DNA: TGTGCCAGCAGCCCGGACATACCAAGAGGTGAAAAACTGTTTTTT.

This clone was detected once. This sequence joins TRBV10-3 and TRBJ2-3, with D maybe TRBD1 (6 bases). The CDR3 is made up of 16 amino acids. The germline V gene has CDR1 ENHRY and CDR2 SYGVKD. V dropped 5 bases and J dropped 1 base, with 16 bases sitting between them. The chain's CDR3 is CAISRGVGGRTDTQYF. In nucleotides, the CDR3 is TGTGCCATCAGTCGAGGGGTAGGGGGACGCACAGATACGCAGTATTTT.

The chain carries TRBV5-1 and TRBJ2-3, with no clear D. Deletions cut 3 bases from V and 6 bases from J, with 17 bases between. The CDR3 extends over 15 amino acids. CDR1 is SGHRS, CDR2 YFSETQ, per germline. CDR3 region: CASSWAFSSRDTQYF. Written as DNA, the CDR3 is TGCGCCAGCAGCTGGGCCTTTTCGTCTCGTGATACGCAGTATTTT.